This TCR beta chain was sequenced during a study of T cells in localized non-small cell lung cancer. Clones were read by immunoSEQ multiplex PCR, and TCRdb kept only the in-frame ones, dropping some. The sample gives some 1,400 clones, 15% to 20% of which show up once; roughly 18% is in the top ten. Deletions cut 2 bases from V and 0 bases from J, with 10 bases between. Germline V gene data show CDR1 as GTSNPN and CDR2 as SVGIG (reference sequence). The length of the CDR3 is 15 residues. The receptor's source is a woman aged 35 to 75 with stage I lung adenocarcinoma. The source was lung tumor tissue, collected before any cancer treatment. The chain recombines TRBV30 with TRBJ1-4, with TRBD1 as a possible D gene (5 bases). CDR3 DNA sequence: TGTGCCTGGAGTTCAGGGAGTGCAACTAATGAAAAACTGTTTTTT. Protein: CAWSSGSATNEKLFF.